These T cell receptor beta chains were read from a single sample in a study of OX40 agonist ivuxolimab in advanced cancers. TCRdb's copy holds only in-frame clones and misses some; the assay was immunoSEQ multiplex PCR. The table records 70,000 to 90,000 clones, less than 95% of them present only once. The sample consisted of CD4+ or CD8+ T cells sorted from blood, taken in a trial of the OX40 agonist ivuxolimab. These receptors all stem from an adult with an advanced solid tumor such as melanoma, head and neck, liver or kidney cancer. Both conserved end residues are trimmed from each CDR3.

j_gene	v_gene	CDR3aa
TRBJ1-5	TRBV6-1	ASSEYGSSNQPQH
TRBJ2-5	TRBV6-1	ASTTSGRQETQY
TRBJ2-7	TRBV30	AWSVLVEQY
TRBJ1-2	TRBV2	ASNHPGQGKTEYT
TRBJ2-5	TRBV6-6	ASSIFGGEETQY
TRBJ1-2	TRBV28	ASSSRTALNYGYT
TRBJ2-2	TRBV9	ASSSDRSGELF
TRBJ1-1	TRBV9	ASSVGPALNTEAF
TRBJ2-1	TRBV9	ASSTRGTSGTQGSEQF
TRBJ2-3	TRBV6-1	ASSDGQGGADTQY
TRBJ2-7	TRBV23-1	ASSYRSEQY
TRBJ2-5	TRBV2	ASNWDREETQY
TRBJ1-5	TRBV19	ASGQGPSNQPQH
TRBJ1-1	TRBV2	ASSENRQAAF
TRBJ2-1	TRBV27	ASSLSRQGADNEQF
TRBJ2-2	TRBV18	ASSPSAPNTGELF
TRBJ2-1	TRBV10-3	AIRAGGEDNEQF
TRBJ2-7	TRBV5-6	ASSFSSYEQY
TRBJ1-5	TRBV30	AWTPVGQGNQPQH
TRBJ2-7	TRBV7-9	ASSLATGGKYEQY
TRBJ1-1	TRBV6-5	ASSFDGAAEAF
TRBJ2-3	TRBV27	ASSLLPTRRLTDTQY
TRBJ2-1	TRBV10-3	AISESGNSYNEQF
TRBJ1-3	TRBV11-3	ASSLRGSYDSTGNTIY
TRBJ1-1	TRBV27	ASSLGAGAMNTEAF
TRBJ2-1	TRBV9	ASSVGGSTLNEQF
TRBJ2-2	TRBV27	ASSLGQGSTGELF
TRBJ2-7	TRBV5-5	ASSLGQGFYEQY
TRBJ1-1	TRBV13	ASSSQPGTEAF
TRBJ1-6	TRBV28	ASRNGRLNSPLH
TRBJ2-1	TRBV6-5	ASSYSGQGPNEQF
TRBJ2-5	TRBV30	AWEDGTQY
TRBJ2-5	TRBV28	ASSFGEGAQGQY
TRBJ2-5	TRBV2	ASKSQGAYVETQY
TRBJ2-3	TRBV27	ASSPSTDTQY
TRBJ1-1	TRBV18	ASSPSRLGQVEAF
TRBJ1-5	TRBV30	AWSVTGLGNQPQH
TRBJ1-5	TRBV30	AWSVDLSNQPQH
TRBJ1-1	TRBV28	ASSFSRAAF
TRBJ2-1	TRBV6-6	ASSWANEQF
TRBJ1-1	TRBV2	ASSASSTEAF
TRBJ1-5	TRBV2	ASQKRGGAGQPQH
TRBJ2-4	TRBV28	ASRLQGEGNIQY
TRBJ1-4	TRBV7-9	ASSLPLEAEKLF
TRBJ1-1	TRBV28	ASSLDLLGQEAF
TRBJ2-7	TRBV28	ASSARGQSNEQY